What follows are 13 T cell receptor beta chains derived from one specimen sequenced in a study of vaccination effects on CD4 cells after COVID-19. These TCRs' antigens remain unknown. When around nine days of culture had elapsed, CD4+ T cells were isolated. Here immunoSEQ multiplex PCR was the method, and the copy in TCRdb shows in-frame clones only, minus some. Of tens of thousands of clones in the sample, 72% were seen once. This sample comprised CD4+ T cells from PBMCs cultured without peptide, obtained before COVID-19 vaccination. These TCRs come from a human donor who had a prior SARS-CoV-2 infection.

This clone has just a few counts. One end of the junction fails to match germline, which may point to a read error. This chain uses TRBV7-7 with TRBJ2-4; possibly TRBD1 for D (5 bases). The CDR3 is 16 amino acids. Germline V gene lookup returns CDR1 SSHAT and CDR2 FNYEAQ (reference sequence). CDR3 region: CASSVRAFQAKNIQYF. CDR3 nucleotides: TGTGCTAGCAGCGTCAGGGCTTTTCAAGCCAAAAACATTCAGTACTTC.

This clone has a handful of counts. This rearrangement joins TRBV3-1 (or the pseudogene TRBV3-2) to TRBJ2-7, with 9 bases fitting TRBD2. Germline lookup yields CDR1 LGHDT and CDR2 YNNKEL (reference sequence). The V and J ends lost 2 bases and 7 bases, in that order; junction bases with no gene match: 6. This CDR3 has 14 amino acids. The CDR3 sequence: CASSQLAGGREQYF. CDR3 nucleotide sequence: TGTGCCAGCAGCCAACTGGCGGGAGGGCGGGAGCAGTACTTC.

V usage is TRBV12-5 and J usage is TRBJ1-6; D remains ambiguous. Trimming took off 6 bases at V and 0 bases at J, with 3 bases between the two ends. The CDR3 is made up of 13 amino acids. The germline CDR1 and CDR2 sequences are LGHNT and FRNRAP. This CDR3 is CASGSSYNSPLHF. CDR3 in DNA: TGTGCTAGTGGCTCCTCCTATAATTCACCCCTCCACTTT.

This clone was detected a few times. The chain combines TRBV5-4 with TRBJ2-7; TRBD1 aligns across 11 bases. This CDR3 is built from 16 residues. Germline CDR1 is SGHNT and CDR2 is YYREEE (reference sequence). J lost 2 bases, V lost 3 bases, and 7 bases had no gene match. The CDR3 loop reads CASSSPPGQGAYEQYF. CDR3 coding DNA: TGTGCCAGCAGCTCTCCCCCGGGACAGGGGGCCTACGAGCAGTACTTC.

CDR3 protein: CASRPWVGGQGNGNEQYF. The CDR3 nucleotides are TGTGCCAGCAGACCTTGGGTGGGCGGGCAGGGGAATGGCAACGAGCAGTACTTC. The chain links TRBV2 to TRBJ2-7, with D possibly being TRBD1 (6 bases). The CDR3 is 18 residues long. Per germline, CDR1 SNHLY and CDR2 FYNNEI. The germline V and J ends were trimmed by 6 bases and 5 bases, with 29 bases remaining between them.

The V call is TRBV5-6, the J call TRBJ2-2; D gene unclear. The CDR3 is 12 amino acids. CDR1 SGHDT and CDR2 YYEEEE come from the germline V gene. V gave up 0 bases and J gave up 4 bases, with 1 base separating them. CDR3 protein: CASSLATGELFF. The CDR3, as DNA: TGTGCCAGCAGCTTGGCCACCGGGGAGCTGTTTTTT.

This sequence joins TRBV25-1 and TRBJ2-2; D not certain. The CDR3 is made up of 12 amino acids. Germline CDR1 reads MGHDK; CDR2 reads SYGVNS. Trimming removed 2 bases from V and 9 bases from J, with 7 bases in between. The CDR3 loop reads CASSEEGRELFF. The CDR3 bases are TGTGCCAGCAGTGAAGAAGGCCGGGAGCTGTTTTTT.

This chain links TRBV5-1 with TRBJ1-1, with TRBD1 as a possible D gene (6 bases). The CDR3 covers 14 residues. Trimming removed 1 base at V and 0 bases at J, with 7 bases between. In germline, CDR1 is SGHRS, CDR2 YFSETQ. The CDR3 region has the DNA TGCGCCAGCAGCTTGACAGGGCTGAACACTGAAGCTTTCTTT. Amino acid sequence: CASSLTGLNTEAFF. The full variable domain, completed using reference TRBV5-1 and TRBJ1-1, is KAGVTQTPRYLIKTRGQQVTLSCSPISGHRSVSWYQQTPGQGLQFLFEYFSETQRNKGNFPGRFSGRQFSNSRSEMNVSTLELGDSALYLCASSLTGLNTEAFFGQGTRLTVV.

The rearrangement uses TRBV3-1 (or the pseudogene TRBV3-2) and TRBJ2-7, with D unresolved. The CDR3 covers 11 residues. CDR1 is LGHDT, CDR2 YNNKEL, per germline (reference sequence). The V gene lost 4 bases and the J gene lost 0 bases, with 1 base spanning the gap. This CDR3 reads CASSLSYEQYF. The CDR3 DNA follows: TGTGCCAGCAGCCTCTCCTACGAGCAGTACTTC.

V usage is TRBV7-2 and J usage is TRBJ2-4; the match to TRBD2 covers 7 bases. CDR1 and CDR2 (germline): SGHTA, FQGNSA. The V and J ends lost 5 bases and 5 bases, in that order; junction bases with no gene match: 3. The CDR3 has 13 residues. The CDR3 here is CASSRLAENIQYF. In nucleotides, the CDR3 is TGTGCCAGCAGCCGTCTAGCGGAAAACATTCAGTACTTC.

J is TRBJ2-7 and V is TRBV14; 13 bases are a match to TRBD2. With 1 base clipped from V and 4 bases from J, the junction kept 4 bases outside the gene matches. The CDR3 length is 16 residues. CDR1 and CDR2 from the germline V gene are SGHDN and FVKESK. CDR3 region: CASSQGGLAGRYEQYF. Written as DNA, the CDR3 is TGTGCCAGCAGCCAAGGGGGACTAGCGGGGCGATACGAGCAGTACTTC.

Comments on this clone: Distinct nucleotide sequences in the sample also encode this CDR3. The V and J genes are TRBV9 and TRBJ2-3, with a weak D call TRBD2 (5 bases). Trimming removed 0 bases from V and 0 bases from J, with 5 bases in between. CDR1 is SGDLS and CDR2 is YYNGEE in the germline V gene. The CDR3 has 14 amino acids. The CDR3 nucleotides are TGTGCCAGCAGCGTAGGCGGGAGCACAGATACGCAGTATTTT. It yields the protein CASSVGGSTDTQYF.

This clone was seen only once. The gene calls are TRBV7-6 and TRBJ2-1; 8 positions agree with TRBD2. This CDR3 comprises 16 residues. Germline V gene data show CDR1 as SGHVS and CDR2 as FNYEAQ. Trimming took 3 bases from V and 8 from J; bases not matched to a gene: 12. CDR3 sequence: CASSFLWGASGHEQFF. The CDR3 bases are TGTGCCAGCAGCTTTTTGTGGGGGGCTAGCGGGCATGAGCAGTTCTTC.